This TCR beta chain was recorded in a study of shared clonotypes between healthy human individuals. For this clone: Its antigen is undetermined.

Regarding the study as a whole: The diversity represented, both genetic and in exposure history, was limited by few donors.

TCRdb's copy holds only in-frame clones and misses some; the assay was immunoSEQ multiplex PCR. The sample yields about 480,000 clones, less than 85% seen once. The V and J ends lost 5 bases and 5 bases, in that order; junction bases with no gene match: 5. The CDR3 consists of 13 residues. Germline CDR1 MDHEN, CDR2 SYDVKM. This sequence joins TRBV28 and TRBJ1-2; 7 bases are a match to TRBD1. This sequence was found in a woman aged 40 to 50 in good health. Some clones in this sample may be carry-over from other donors' samples. Sequencing was carried out using PBMCs. The CDR3 region has the DNA TGTGCCAGCAGTACCGGGACAGCTTATGGCTACACCTTC. Amino acids: CASSTGTAYGYTF.